Presented here are 27 T cell receptor beta chains from one specimen sequenced in a study of T cells in Graves' hyperthyroidism and ophthalmopathy. Amplification targeted TCR beta CDR3 regions from RNA transcripts. During a first-round RT-PCR of the TCR CDR3, the HTBI primer set was used. TCRdb used MiXCR to reprocess the multiplex PCR reads, holding one entry per CDR3 protein. Seen here are some 510,000 distinct CDR3 sequences, 40% to 55% observed once, and the top ten hold nearly 8.5%. The sample consisted of peripheral blood or thyroid tissue (not recorded which). All receptors derive from a woman aged 18-29 years with Graves' hyperthyroidism.

On this clonotype: This may be a read error, as it is one base from a much larger clone. The J gene is TRBJ2-5, the V gene TRBV10-3; 8 bases agree with TRBD2. CDR3 length equals 12 residues. With V trimmed by 6 bases and J by 11 bases, 8 bases remained unmatched. CDR1 and CDR2 from the germline V gene are ENHRY and SYGVKD. CDR3 DNA sequence: TGTGCCATCAGCGCTCATAGCGGGAAGCAGTACTTC. It yields the protein CAISAHSGKQYF.

Turning to this clonotype: At one of its ends the junction is not consistent with the germline gene, which may arise from a read error. The J gene is TRBJ2-2, the V gene TRBV10-3, with D perhaps matching TRBD1 or TRBD2 (6 bases each). The CDR3 extends over 12 amino acids. The germline V gene has CDR1 ENHRY and CDR2 SYGVKD. CDR3: CATEGVTGELFF. The CDR3, as DNA: TGTGCCACGGAGGGGGTCACCGGGGAGTTGTTTTTT.

About this clonotype: Since a much larger clone is just one base distant, this may be a read error. The chain joins TRBV2 to TRBJ1-4; perhaps TRBD1 as D (5 bases). CDR1 is SNHLY and CDR2 is FYNNEI in the germline V gene. The CDR3 is 14 amino acids. CDR3 amino acids: CASSEQGWDEKLLF. Here the CDR3 DNA reads TGTGCCAGCAGTGAACAGGGTTGGGATGAAAAACTGCTTTTT. Full variable domain (remainder filled in from reference TRBV2 and TRBJ1-4): EPEVTQTPSHQVTQMGQEVILRCVPISNHLYFYWYRQILGQKVEFLVSFYNNEISEKSEIFDDQFSVERPDGSNFTLKIRSTKLEDSAMYFCASSEQGWDEKLLFGSGTQLSVL.

CDR3 nucleotides: TGCAGTGCTCTACCGGGACAGGTGATATACGAGCAGTACTTC. Protein product: CSALPGQVIYEQYF. The chain links TRBV20-1 to TRBJ2-7; TRBD1 aligns across 8 bases. There are 14 residues in the CDR3. V lost 5 bases to trimming and J lost 4 bases; unmatched junction nucleotides: 10. Germline CDR1 and CDR2: DFQATT and SNEGSKA (reference sequence).

The V and J genes are TRBV7-3 and TRBJ1-2; D gene unclear. V was clipped by 4 bases and J by 3 bases, with 15 bases between them. Germline V gives CDR1 SGHTA, CDR2 FQGTGA. The CDR3 sequence is 15 residues long. The CDR3 DNA reads TGTGCCAGCAGCTCCCCGCAGCGAATCCACTATGGCTACACCTTC. This translates into CASSSPQRIHYGYTF.

The table lists this clonotype with a few counts. The V gene is TRBV5-1, the J gene TRBJ1-2; weak D call: TRBD1 (6 bases). The CDR3 totals 13 residues. The germline V gene has CDR1 SGHRS and CDR2 YFSETQ. Trimming removed 3 bases from V and 10 bases from J, with 16 bases in between. The CDR3 DNA reads TGCGCCAGCAGCTGGACAGAGGCGATCGACTACACCTTC. Translating it yields CASSWTEAIDYTF.

The chain joins TRBV7-2 to TRBJ2-7; D remains ambiguous. V lost 4 bases to trimming and J lost 4 bases, with 14 bases between them. This CDR3 is built from 14 residues. The germline CDR1 and CDR2 sequences are SGHTA and FQGNSA. CDR3 sequence (DNA): TGTGCCAGCAGCTCGTCTTACTCCCCGTACGAGCAGTACTTC. Its translation is CASSSSYSPYEQYF.

J is TRBJ2-6 and V is TRBV6-1; 7 bases line up with TRBD2. This CDR3 contains 14 residues. Germline CDR1 is MNHNS and CDR2 is SASEGT. This CDR3 is CASAGVGGSNVLTF. The CDR3 bases are TGTGCGAGCGCGGGAGTAGGAGGGTCCAACGTCCTGACTTTC.

This chain uses TRBV16 with TRBJ1-1, with no clear D. Germline values: CDR1 KGHSY, CDR2 FQNENV. Trimming left V 0 bases short and J 0 bases short, with 8 bases between. The CDR3 sequence is 15 residues long. In nucleotides, the CDR3 is TGTGCCAGCAGCCAATCCCAGACCATGAACACTGAAGCTTTCTTT. Translation: CASSQSQTMNTEAFF.

Comments on this clonotype: The junction shows a germline mismatch at one end, possibly a read error. The V call is TRBV14, the J call TRBJ2-5; maybe TRBD1 (6 bases). The J call may be in error: the DNA end matches TRBJ2-7 better. Germline assignment: CDR1 SGHDN and CDR2 FVKESK. The CDR3 contains 15 residues. CDR3 nucleotide sequence: TGTGCCAGCAGCGAAGACAGGCAAAGCTCCTACGAGCAGTACTTC. Translating gives CASSEDRQSSYEQYF.

The chain uses TRBV20-1 and TRBJ1-5; no firm D call. Germline V gene lookup returns CDR1 DFQATT and CDR2 SNEGSKA (reference sequence). There are 12 residues in the CDR3. V was pared by 1 base and J by 6 bases, with 7 bases between. The CDR3 DNA is TGCAGTGCTAGAGGGGCGGGTCAGCCCCAGCATTTT. Translation gives CSARGAGQPQHF.

In its sample, this clonotype was seen many times. V and J are TRBV2 and TRBJ1-3; unclear D gene. V lost 0 bases and J lost 2, with 5 bases in between. Germline values: CDR1 SNHLY, CDR2 FYNNEI. CDR3 size: 14 residues. CDR3 amino acids: CASSEATAGNTIYF. CDR3 nucleotides: TGTGCCAGCAGTGAAGCCACAGCTGGAAACACCATATATTTT.

This clonotype was seen repeatedly, ten times or more. This rearrangement joins TRBV7-9 to TRBJ1-2; D might be TRBD1 (6 bases). Trimming pared 5 bases from V and 6 bases from J, leaving 16 bases between. The CDR3 has 14 residues. Germline CDR1 and CDR2: SEHNR and FQNEAQ (reference sequence). In DNA, the CDR3 is TGTGCCAGCAGCACCAGCACGGGACACCATGGCTACACCTTC. Translation gives CASSTSTGHHGYTF.

The gene calls are TRBV30 and TRBJ1-5; D gene uncertain. The CDR3 totals 11 residues. Trimming removed 1 base at V and 13 bases at J, with 11 bases between. Germline CDR1 is GTSNPN and CDR2 is SVGIG (reference sequence). Here the CDR3 reads CAWSDRDSQHF. CDR3 DNA: TGTGCCTGGAGTGACCGGGATTCTCAGCATTTT.

This clonotype was seen at least ten times. This chain links TRBV29-1 with TRBJ2-2, with a possible D match to TRBD1 (6 bases). CDR1 SQVTM and CDR2 ANQGSEA come from the germline V gene. The length of the CDR3 is 12 residues. V shed 3 bases and J shed 6 bases, with 8 bases lying between them. CDR3 sequence (DNA): TGCAGCGTTGACAGGGGCGCCGGGGAGCTGTTTTTT. Its translation: CSVDRGAGELFF.

The gene calls are TRBV15 and TRBJ2-3, with D maybe TRBD2 (5 bases). V shed 5 bases and J shed 0 bases, with 15 bases lying between them. CDR1 is LNHNV, CDR2 YYDKDF, per germline (reference sequence). The CDR3 loop spans 16 amino acids. The CDR3 coding sequence is TGTGCCACCAGCGCCCGGAGGTCGGGGAGCACAGATACGCAGTATTTT. Its translation is CATSARRSGSTDTQYF.

This clonotype showed up just a few times. V usage is TRBV7-2 and J usage is TRBJ2-5; possible D gene TRBD2, 6 bases. The CDR3 runs to 14 residues. Trimming took off 3 bases at V and 1 base at J, with 9 bases between the two ends. Germline CDR1 reads SGHTA; CDR2 reads FQGNSA. The CDR3: CASSLTRGQETQYF. In nucleotides, the CDR3 is TGTGCCAGCAGCTTGACTAGGGGCCAAGAGACCCAGTACTTC.

The table lists this clonotype with a few counts. The chain carries TRBV19 and TRBJ1-2; tentative D call: TRBD1 (6 bases). CDR3 length: 13 residues. Germline V gene lookup returns CDR1 LNHDA and CDR2 SQIVND (reference sequence). V was clipped by 5 bases and J by 3 bases, with 10 bases between them. The CDR3 is CASSRGRDYGYTF. Written as DNA, the CDR3 is TGTGCCAGTAGTCGGGGGCGAGACTATGGCTACACCTTC.

This clonotype was counted a few times. The chain couples TRBV7-9 to TRBJ1-5, with D perhaps matching TRBD1 (6 bases). CDR1 is SEHNR and CDR2 is FQNEAQ in the germline V gene (reference sequence). The CDR3 runs to 14 residues. V gave up 5 bases and J gave up 3 bases, with 11 bases separating them. CDR3 in amino acids: CASSPWDTNQPQHF. CDR3 DNA: TGTGCCAGCAGCCCCTGGGACACCAATCAGCCCCAGCATTTT.

The chain combines TRBV10-3 with TRBJ2-7; 7 bases agree with TRBD1. The ends lost 10 bases at V and 3 bases at J; junction bases unmatched: 12. CDR1 and CDR2 from the germline V gene are ENHRY and SYGVKD. The CDR3 consists of 14 residues. CDR3 sequence reads: CASRALQGNYEQYF. CDR3 coding DNA: TGTGCCAGCAGAGCCCTACAGGGGAACTACGAGCAGTACTTC.

This clonotype was found a few times. V usage is TRBV11-3 and J usage is TRBJ1-1; D is unresolved. CDR1 is SGHNT, CDR2 YENEEA, per germline. V shed 0 bases and J shed 1 base, with 6 bases lying between them. The length of the CDR3 is 14 residues. CDR3 sequence: CASSLESGNTEAFF. The CDR3, as DNA: TGTGCCAGCAGCTTAGAATCGGGGAACACTGAAGCTTTCTTT.

On this clonotype itself: A much larger clone differs by one base, so this may be a read error. This chain connects TRBV10-3 to TRBJ2-5, with 8 nucleotides matching TRBD2. The CDR3 is made up of 14 amino acids. The junction had 2 bases not matched to a gene; V was cut back by 3 bases and J by 2 bases. In germline, CDR1 is ENHRY, CDR2 SYGVKD. The CDR3 DNA sequence: TGTGCCATCAGTGAACTAGCGGATCAAGAGACCCAGTACTTC. Protein product: CAISELADQETQYF.

The V gene is TRBV10-3, the J gene TRBJ1-3; a possible D gene is TRBD1 (6 bases). V lost 5 bases and J 6 bases, leaving 14 bases between the germline ends. CDR3 length: 14 residues. Germline V CDR1 and CDR2: ENHRY, SYGVKD. CDR3 DNA: TGTGCCATCAGTCAGAAGGCAGGGGAAAACACCATATATTTT. This translates into CAISQKAGENTIYF.

This chain's CDR3 is CSARFRGAKTEAFF. The CDR3 bases are TGCAGTGCTAGATTCCGGGGCGCTAAGACTGAAGCTTTCTTT. The chain links TRBV20-1 to TRBJ1-1; tentatively, D is TRBD1 (5 bases). Per the germline V gene, CDR1 is DFQATT and CDR2 is SNEGSKA (reference sequence). This CDR3 comprises 14 residues. Trimming took off 2 bases at V and 5 bases at J, with 15 bases between the two ends.

With respect to this clonotype: Given the absence of the conserved phenylalanine or tryptophan at the CDR3 end, a read error is likely. No DNA is shown, since the ends of the CDR3 on it are uncertain; the CDR3 is the one TCRdb lists. The chain recombines TRBV10-3 with TRBJ1-1; the table names TRBD1, a call not compared with the DNA. The germline V gene has CDR1 ENHRY and CDR2 SYGVKD. The CDR3 extends over 11 residues, inclusive of both ends. The CDR3 spells CAISRWDAANY.

The V gene is TRBV29-1, the J gene TRBJ1-5, with no clear D. CDR1 is SQVTM, CDR2 ANQGSEA, per germline. Trimming removed 4 bases from V and 7 bases from J, with 17 bases in between. The CDR3 is 14 residues long. The CDR3 sequence is CSVVFGGSGQPQHF. CDR3 DNA sequence: TGCAGCGTTGTGTTCGGCGGGTCGGGGCAGCCCCAGCATTTT.

This clonotype was seen repeatedly, ten times or more. This rearrangement joins TRBV20-1 to TRBJ1-2; TRBD1 agrees at 9 bases. CDR3 length equals 12 residues. CDR1 and CDR2 from the germline V gene are DFQATT and SNEGSKA (reference sequence). CDR3 nucleotide sequence: TGCAGCGCTGGACAGGGGAACTATGGCTACACCTTC. It specifies CSAGQGNYGYTF.